The table lists the clone carrying this TCR beta chain with a few counts. Trimming took off 0 bases at V and 5 bases at J, with 6 bases between the two ends. Germline V gene sequence: CDR1 SGHNT, CDR2 YYREEE (reference sequence). The CDR3 is made up of 13 amino acids. The data belong to a study of cytomegalovirus exposure and HLA in healthy donors. Use of 60 Vbeta and 13 Jbeta primers characterized the PCR. Only in-frame clones appear in the TCRdb table, and some are missing; sequencing was by immunoSEQ multiplex PCR. The repertoire holds 100,000 to 150,000 clones, approximately 80% seen once, with about 1.7% in the top ten.

The TCR sequence derives from a woman in her 40s in good health and CMV-seronegative. J is TRBJ2-1 and V is TRBV5-4; D gene ambiguous. The sequenced sample was PBMCs. The chain's CDR3 is CASSLVSDNEQFF. The DNA of the CDR3 is TGTGCCAGCAGCTTGGTCTCGGACAATGAGCAGTTCTTC.